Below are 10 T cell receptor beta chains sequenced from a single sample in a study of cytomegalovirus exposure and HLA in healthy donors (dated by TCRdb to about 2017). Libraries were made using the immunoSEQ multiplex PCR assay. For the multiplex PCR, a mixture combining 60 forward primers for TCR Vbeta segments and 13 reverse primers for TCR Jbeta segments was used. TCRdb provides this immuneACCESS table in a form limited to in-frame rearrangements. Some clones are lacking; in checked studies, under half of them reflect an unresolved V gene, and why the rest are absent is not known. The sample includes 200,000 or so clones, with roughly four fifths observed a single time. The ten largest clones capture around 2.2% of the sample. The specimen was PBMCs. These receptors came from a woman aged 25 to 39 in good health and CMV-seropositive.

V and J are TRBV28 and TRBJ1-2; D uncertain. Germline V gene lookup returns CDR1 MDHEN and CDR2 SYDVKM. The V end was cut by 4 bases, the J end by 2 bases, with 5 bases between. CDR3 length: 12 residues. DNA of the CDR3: TGTGCCAGCAGTTGGGAGAACTATGGCTACACCTTC. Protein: CASSWENYGYTF.

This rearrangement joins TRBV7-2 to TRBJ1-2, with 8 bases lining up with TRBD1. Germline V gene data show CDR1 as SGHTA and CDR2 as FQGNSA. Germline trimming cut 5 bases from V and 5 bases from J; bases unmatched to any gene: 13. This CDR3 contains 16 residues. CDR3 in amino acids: CASSPERTGRAYGYTF. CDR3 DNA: TGTGCCAGCAGCCCCGAGCGGACAGGGAGAGCTTATGGCTACACCTTC.

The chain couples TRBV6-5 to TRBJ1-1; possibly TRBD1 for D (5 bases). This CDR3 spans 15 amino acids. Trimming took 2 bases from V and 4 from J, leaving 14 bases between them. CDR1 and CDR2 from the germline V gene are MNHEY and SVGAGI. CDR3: CASSYRGGVGTEAFF. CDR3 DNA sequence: TGTGCCAGCAGTTACAGGGGAGGGGTCGGCACTGAAGCTTTCTTT.

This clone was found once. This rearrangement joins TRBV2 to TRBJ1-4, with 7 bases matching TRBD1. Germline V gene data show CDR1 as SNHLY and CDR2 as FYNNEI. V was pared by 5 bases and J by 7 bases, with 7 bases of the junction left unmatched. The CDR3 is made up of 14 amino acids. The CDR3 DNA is TGTGCCAGCAGTAAGGGGGCCGGGACTGAAAAACTGTTTTTT. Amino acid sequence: CASSKGAGTEKLFF.

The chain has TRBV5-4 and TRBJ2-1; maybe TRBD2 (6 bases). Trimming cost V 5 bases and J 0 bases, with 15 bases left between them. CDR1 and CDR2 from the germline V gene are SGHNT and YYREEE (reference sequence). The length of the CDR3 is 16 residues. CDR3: CASSSIAVLSYNEQFF. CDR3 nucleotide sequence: TGTGCCAGCAGTTCGATAGCGGTGCTCTCCTACAATGAGCAGTTCTTC.

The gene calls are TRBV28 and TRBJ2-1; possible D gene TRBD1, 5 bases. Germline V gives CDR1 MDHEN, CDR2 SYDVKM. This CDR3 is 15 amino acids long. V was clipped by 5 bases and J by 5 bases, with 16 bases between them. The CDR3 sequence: CASSPRAVSDNEQFF. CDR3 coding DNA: TGTGCCAGCAGTCCCAGGGCTGTCTCGGACAATGAGCAGTTCTTC.

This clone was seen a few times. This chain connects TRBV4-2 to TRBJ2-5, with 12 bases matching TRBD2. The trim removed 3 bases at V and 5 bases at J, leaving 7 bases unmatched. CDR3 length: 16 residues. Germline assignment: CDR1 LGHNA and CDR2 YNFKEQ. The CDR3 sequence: CASSQKLAGGRETQYF. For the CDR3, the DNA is TGTGCCAGCAGCCAGAAACTAGCGGGAGGTCGGGAGACCCAGTACTTC.

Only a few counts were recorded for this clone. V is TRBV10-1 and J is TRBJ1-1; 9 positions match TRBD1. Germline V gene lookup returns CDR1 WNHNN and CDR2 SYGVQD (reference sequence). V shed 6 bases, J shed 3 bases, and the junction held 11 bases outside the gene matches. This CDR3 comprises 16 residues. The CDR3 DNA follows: TGCGCCAGCAGGAAAAGACAGGGGGTTATAGACACTGAAGCTTTCTTT. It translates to CASRKRQGVIDTEAFF.

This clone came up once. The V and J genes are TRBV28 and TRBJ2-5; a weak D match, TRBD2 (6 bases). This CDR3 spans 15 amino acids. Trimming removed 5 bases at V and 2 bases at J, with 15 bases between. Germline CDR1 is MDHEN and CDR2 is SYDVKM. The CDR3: CASSRSGGGQETQYF. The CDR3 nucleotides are TGTGCCAGCAGTCGAAGCGGTGGGGGGCAAGAGACCCAGTACTTC.

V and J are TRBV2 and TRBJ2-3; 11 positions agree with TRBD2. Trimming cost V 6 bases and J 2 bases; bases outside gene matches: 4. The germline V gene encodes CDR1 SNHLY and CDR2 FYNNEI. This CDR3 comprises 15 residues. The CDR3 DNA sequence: TGTGCCAGCAGCTTAGCGGGGGGGTCCACAGATACGCAGTATTTT. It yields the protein CASSLAGGSTDTQYF. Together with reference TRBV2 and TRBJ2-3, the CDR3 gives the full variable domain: EPEVTQTPSHQVTQMGQEVILRCVPISNHLYFYWYRQILGQKVEFLVSFYNNEISEKSEIFDDQFSVERPDGSNFTLKIRSTKLEDSAMYFCASSLAGGSTDTQYFGPGTRLTVL.